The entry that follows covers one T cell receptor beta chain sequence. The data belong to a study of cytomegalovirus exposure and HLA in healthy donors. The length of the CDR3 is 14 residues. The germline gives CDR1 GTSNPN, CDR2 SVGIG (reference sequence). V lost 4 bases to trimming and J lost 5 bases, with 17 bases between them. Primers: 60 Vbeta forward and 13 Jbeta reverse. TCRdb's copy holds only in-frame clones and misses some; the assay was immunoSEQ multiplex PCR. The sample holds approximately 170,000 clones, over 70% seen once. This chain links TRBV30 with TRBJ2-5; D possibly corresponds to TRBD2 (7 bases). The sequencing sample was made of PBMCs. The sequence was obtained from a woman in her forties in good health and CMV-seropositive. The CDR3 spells CAWTRGGGSETQYF. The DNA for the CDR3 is TGTGCCTGGACCCGGGGCGGGGGCTCGGAGACCCAGTACTTC.